This TCR beta chain came from a study of T cell repertoires in ileal Crohn's disease. Study details: Median disease duration was approximately eight years; 35% to 45% smoked at surgery. Study-wide points: Mucosal expansions were suggested to be mainly CD8 T cells. The median delay to postoperative endoscopy was about 7.4 months. Clonal expansions were more frequent in active smokers than non-smokers at surgery.

Sequenced by immunoSEQ multiplex PCR; TCRdb stores in-frame clones only, minus some. The sample includes fewer than 15,000 clones, roughly 79% of them seen just once. This clone was observed a few times. Antigen: not known. V lost 7 bases and J 2 bases, leaving 10 bases between the germline ends. Per germline, CDR1 SQVTM and CDR2 ANQGSEA. CDR3 length: 12 amino acids. Time point of the sample: neoterminal ileum biopsy at postoperative endoscopy, about 6 months after surgery. The source is an adult with Crohn's disease. The specimen sequenced was ileal tissue. The chain recombines TRBV29-1 with TRBJ2-3; possible D gene TRBD1, 5 bases. This chain's CDR3 is CSGAGFTDTQYF. The CDR3 DNA is TGCAGCGGAGCAGGGTTCACAGATACGCAGTATTTT.